This T cell receptor (beta chain) was sequenced in a study of radiotherapy plus CTLA-4 blockade in lung cancer (dated by TCRdb to 2017 to 2018). Some background on the complete study: Objective responses were observed in roughly a sixth of enrolled patients, and disease control was achieved in around 30%.

As for this clone: What antigen it recognizes has not been identified. No base quality values were provided; no much bigger clone lies one nucleotide off.

Between the V and J ends, shortened by 6 bases and 0 bases respectively, the junction contains 8 bases. Its CDR3 holds 13 amino acids, cysteine through phenylalanine. Only the CDR3 DNA stays, 39 bases, in frame from base 1. As encoded in the germline V gene, CDR1 is SGHRS while CDR2 is YFSETQ. The method behind the library was the immunoSEQ multiplex PCR assay. The table comes from immuneACCESS by way of TCRdb, which keeps in-frame sequences with V and J called. Part of the clones is missing from these tables; in studies checked, under half for an unresolved V gene and the rest for unknown reasons. The sample includes about 60,000 clones, with 75% to 85% observed a single time. Jointly, the top ten make up around 4% of the sample. Focal radiation therapy combined with CTLA-4 blockade (ipilimumab) was tested in patients with chemo-refractory metastatic non-small-cell lung cancer. Points the paper makes about the study in general: The strongest predictors of response, as reported, were early dynamic changes in blood T cell clones along with a rise in serum interferon-beta after radiation. After treatment with radiotherapy and ipilimumab, TCR clones that originated in tumors expanded in peripheral blood.

The chain uses TRBV5-1 and TRBJ2-3; D gene: possibly TRBD1, on 6 matching bases. The input for sequencing was peripheral blood, taken from a patient treated with radiotherapy plus ipilimumab. This receptor was taken from a human donor with non-small cell lung cancer who had a partial response to radiotherapy plus ipilimumab. The CDR3 reads CASIGQSTDTQYF. The nucleotide sequence is given as TGCGCCAGCATCGGACAGAGCACAGATACGCAGTATTTT.